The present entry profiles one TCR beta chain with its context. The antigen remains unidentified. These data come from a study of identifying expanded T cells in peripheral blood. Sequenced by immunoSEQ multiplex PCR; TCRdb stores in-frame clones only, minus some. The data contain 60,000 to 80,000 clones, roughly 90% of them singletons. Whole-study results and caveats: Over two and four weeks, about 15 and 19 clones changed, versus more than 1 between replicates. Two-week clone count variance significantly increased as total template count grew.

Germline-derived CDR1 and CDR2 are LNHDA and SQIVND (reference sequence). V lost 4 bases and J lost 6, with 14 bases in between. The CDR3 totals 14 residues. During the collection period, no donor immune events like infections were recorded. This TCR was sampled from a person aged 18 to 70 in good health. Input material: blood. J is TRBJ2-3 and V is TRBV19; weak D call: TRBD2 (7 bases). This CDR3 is CASSREGGKDTQYF. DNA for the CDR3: TGTGCCAGTAGTAGGGAGGGGGGGAAGGATACGCAGTATTTT.